The T cell receptor (beta chain) under discussion was sequenced for a study of cytomegalovirus exposure and HLA in healthy donors (dated by TCRdb to the late 2010s). Looking at the study overall: In an earlier analysis of roughly 500 of the donors, 276 Gb of sequence data and 117 million unique TCR beta sequences from 180 million or so T cells were reported. Approximately 310 gigabases of sequencing data and tens of millions of unique TCR sequences were included in an early release covering roughly 600 HLA-typed donors. Of the 350 to 450 genotyped donors, 75% to 85% were placed in the genetic ancestry cluster associated with self-reported Caucasian donors. The study aimed to test whether signatures of past pathogen exposure could be identified by cataloging public T cell receptors. The study used immunosequencing to profile the T cell repertoires of under 700 subjects and linked those repertoires to cytomegalovirus serostatus. In addition to the first cohort of 650 to 750 subjects, a separate validation cohort of 100 to 150 different subjects was used. To predict cytomegalovirus infection status, the study brought together high-throughput TCR immunosequencing, statistical association of individual TCRs with disease status, and machine learning. To study patterns of TCR occurrence, a later analysis re-analyzed previously published TCR beta repertoires from 600 to 750 donors and added high-resolution HLA genotyping. In the later analysis, no new phenotypic data were used to find candidate immune exposures; instead, reliance was placed on TCR beta sequences and their occurrence across donors. To decide whether each TCR beta V gene segment behaved as functional or pseudogenic, an earlier analysis of 587 of the donors relied on high-throughput TCR beta sequencing. Donor age, sex, ethnicity and CMV serostatus were collected together with the repertoire data. Genome-wide SNP genotypes for about 65% of the roughly 670 donors were used in a later genetic analysis, which treated that subset as a discovery cohort. All discovery cohort repertoires had been generated on a single sequencing platform. Both class I and class II loci were covered by HLA typing, at four-digit resolution. Typing coverage varied by locus: 629-630 donors for A, B, C, DRB1 and DQB1; roughly 500 for DQA1; about 570 for DPA1; roughly 450 for DPB1. About 5 DR-DQ haplotypes were handled as single units for association and clustering, since linkage in the cohort was strong. Among some 400 genotyped donors of the cohort, an average of approximately 200,000 unique TCR beta nucleotide sequences was sequenced per donor, of which approximately 19% were non-productive. Study-level results and caveats: Because HLA typing was unavailable for some donors at each locus, only the typed subset was used in association tests. In the study, some 180 TCR beta chains were listed as associated with cytomegalovirus. The presence/absence analyses assumed that sequencing depth was roughly uniform across donors, and that assumption may not be true. Strong co-occurrence of HLA alleles, especially DR and DQ, made assigning TCR associations to individual alleles difficult. In a later analysis, HLA-associated TCR beta chains were found to be more clonally expanded and to have lower generation probabilities than equally common non-associated chains. Only TCR beta chains were sequenced in this cohort, and the absence of alpha or paired-chain data limited detectable features. According to a later analysis, parvovirus B19, influenza, CMV and Epstein-Barr virus appeared linked to several top co-occurrence clusters. The sequencing pipeline was judged likely to have produced a cluster of highly shared sequence variants as a technical artifact. The only immune exposure information available for the cohort was CMV serostatus. Most TCR sequences were seen in very few donors, while some public TCRs were found in many individuals. A further reported finding was that TCR beta sequences accurately predicted the HLA-A and HLA-B alleles for most subjects in the first cohort. In a later analysis, the rate of TCR association differed among HLA loci, with DRB1 alleles having the most associated TCRs and HLA-C alleles having the fewest. Because counts were too low, seventeen rarely observed V segments, including chromosome 9 orphons, were excluded from the earlier analysis of roughly 580 of the donors. Specific HLA alleles were associated with 15,000 to 20,000 TCR beta sequences at a false discovery rate of 0.05 in a later analysis. A later genetic analysis associated a missense DCLRE1C variant with V-gene and J-gene trimming of TCR beta chains, and an independent cohort replicated the association. In both the original and validation cohorts, the classifier was reported to diagnose cytomegalovirus status with high specificity and sensitivity. In vitro tests confirmed that three of the cytomegalovirus-associated TCR beta chains recognize cytomegalovirus antigens. Broadly in line with IMGT annotations, most TCR beta V segments showed up in productive rearrangements about 87% or about 30% of the time in an earlier analysis of roughly 590 of the donors. Linkage disequilibrium might explain the correlated functional status among segregating V segments, but an unknown experimental factor could not be excluded. In a later genetic analysis, fewer N-insertions in productive TCRs were reported among donors in an Asian-associated ancestry cluster than the roughly 700-donor mean. In a later analysis, most CMV-associated TCR beta chains were found to appear HLA-restricted, with HLA associations seemingly driven largely by CMV exposure. The authors suggested that the approach could potentially be generalized to other disease states and immunological phenotypes.

Receptor libraries were prepared by the immunoSEQ multiplex PCR assay. For the multiplex PCR, a mixture combining 60 forward primers for TCR Vbeta segments and 13 reverse primers for TCR Jbeta segments was used. The CDR3 region of rearranged TCR beta genes was amplified from genomic DNA with a multiplex PCR assay. On the Illumina HiSeq System, the amplified TCR beta libraries were sequenced as 87-base-pair reads. The original pipeline was this. A later analysis tallied roughly 76 million unique TCR beta chains across the 666 repertoires, and some 10 million of those chains were shared by two or more donors. Raw reads were error-corrected and collapsed into unique sequences by a nearest-neighbor algorithm in which closely related sequences were merged to remove PCR and sequencing errors. To assign V, D and J gene segments, CDR3 sequences were aligned to IMGT reference sequences. Each retained sequence needed at least a six-nucleotide match to both a V gene segment and a J gene segment. A rearrangement was called productive if the CDR3 had no stop codons and remained in frame with V and J, and every other rearrangement was called non-productive. CDR3 was defined by IMGT convention, running from the second conserved V-encoded cysteine to the conserved J-encoded phenylalanine. The earlier analysis of fewer than 700 of the donors excluded sequences that lacked an unambiguous match to a single V gene segment. An earlier analysis of a few hundred of the donors called V segments functional above 56.7% productive rearrangements and segregating when the between-donor standard deviation exceeded 5%. A statistical classification framework was built to diagnose cytomegalovirus status from the catalog of TCR beta chain sequences. A later analysis assigned V and J genes by comparing TCR nucleotide sequences with IMGT/GENE-DB human TR gene sequences. A later analysis assigned CDR3 sequences and most-parsimonious VDJ recombination scenarios with the TCRdist pipeline. In a later analysis, every TCR beta chain was defined by the combination of its CDR3 amino acid sequence and its V-gene family, and reads without a unique V-gene family were dropped. A later analysis removed 550 to 700 highly shared, low-generation-probability nucleotide sequences to deal with suspected cross-contamination and a sequencing artifact. In a later analysis, a clonal expansion index for each public chain was calculated from normalized within-repertoire ranks of inferred template counts. In a later analysis, generation probabilities were computed using a VDJ recombination model fitted to out-of-frame rearrangements, and the results were checked against IGoR. A later analysis scored TCR-TCR, TCR-HLA and TCR-CMV co-occurrence with hypergeometric tests, applying a repertoire-size bias correction to TCR pairs. A later analysis estimated false discovery rates by permuting HLA or CMV assignments 20 times. A later analysis grouped co-occurring TCRs with DBSCAN, adding TCRdist sequence similarity when clustering within HLA-allele-positive subsets. For co-occurrence clustering, repertoires with fewer than 30,000 or more than 120,000 public chains were excluded, along with roughly five repertoires with anomalous nucleotide sharing. TCRdb took this table from immuneACCESS and kept in-frame rearrangements with V and J called. Such tables lack part of the clones; where checked against another copy, unresolved V genes explain under half of the gap, and the rest is unexplained. V, J and clone size are taken as reported in that table, and D and trimming were inferred from the DNA itself. Present in this sample are around 130,000 clones, around 72% of which were seen just once. About 1.8% of the sample rests with the top ten.

The cohort was made up of roughly 670 healthy bone marrow donors. All cohort members were sampled while nominally healthy, although unrecorded immune exposures were likely present. The donor was CMV seronegative and was included in the group of about 350 seronegative cohort members. A peripheral blood sample was collected from each donor, and TCR beta sequencing was performed on peripheral blood mononuclear cells. The Qiagen DNeasy Blood Extraction Kit was used to extract genomic DNA from the blood cell samples. This clone was recorded a few times. What antigen it recognizes has not been identified. Nothing much larger sits one base from this clone, and base qualities are not available. Sequences were obtained from PBMCs. The clonotype comes from a woman aged 40 to 50 in good health and CMV-seronegative.

The CDR3 here reads CASSDSDTGELFF. The DNA sequence is as follows: TGTGCCAGCAGTGACTCCGACACCGGGGAGCTGTTTTTT. The receptor chain draws on TRBV6-4 and TRBJ2-2; the D segment cannot be called with confidence. The CDR3 runs 13 amino acids, cysteine and phenylalanine included. Only the CDR3 region is kept as DNA, spanning 39 bases read in frame from base 1. CDR1 and CDR2, looked up from the germline V gene, are MRHNA and SNTAGT. A distance of 2 bases separates the germline ends of V and J, which lose 0 bases and 3 bases respectively.